This passage covers 19 T cell receptor beta chains from one sample sequenced in a study of blood T cell repertoires in COVID-19. Here immunoSEQ multiplex PCR was the method, and the copy in TCRdb shows in-frame clones only, minus some. The sample includes about 220,000 clones, 82% seen only once; the top ten take about 4.8%. Sequencing used peripheral blood. These receptors originate from a woman between 70 and 85 years old with acute or convalescent COVID-19.

This chain joins TRBV20-1 and TRBJ1-1; possibly TRBD1 for D (6 bases). V dropped 6 bases and J dropped 3 bases, with 8 bases sitting between them. The CDR3 is 11 residues long. Germline V gene data show CDR1 as DFQATT and CDR2 as SNEGSKA (reference sequence). DNA for the CDR3: TGCAGTGCAGCAGGGGACACTGAAGCTTTCTTT. This encodes CSAAGDTEAFF.

The chain recombines TRBV7-9 with TRBJ1-1; D gene uncertain. Germline V gene data show CDR1 as SEHNR and CDR2 as FQNEAQ (reference sequence). This CDR3 is 16 amino acids long. Trimming shortened V by 1 base and J by 1 base, and 13 bases separated the two germline ends. CDR3 nucleotide sequence: TGTGCCAGCAGCTTAGAGATAGCAGCTAAGAACACTGAAGCTTTCTTT. The encoded protein is CASSLEIAAKNTEAFF.

The V and J genes are TRBV30 and TRBJ1-5, with 8 bases aligning to TRBD1. Per the germline V gene, CDR1 is GTSNPN and CDR2 is SVGIG (reference sequence). V was pared by 3 bases and J by 6 bases, with 4 bases of the junction left unmatched. The CDR3 covers 13 residues. CDR3 loop: CAWSDRGFQPQHF. The CDR3 DNA reads as TGTGCCTGGAGCGACAGGGGCTTTCAGCCCCAGCATTTT. The full variable domain, its missing parts supplied by reference TRBV30 and TRBJ1-5, is SQTIHQWPATLVQPVGSPLSLECTVEGTSNPNLYWYRQAAGRGLQLLFYSVGIGQISSEVPQNLSASRPQDRQFILSSKKLLLSDSGFYLCAWSDRGFQPQHFGDGTRLSIL.

This sequence joins TRBV30 and TRBJ2-7; possible D gene TRBD1, 5 bases. Trimming left V 5 bases short and J 2 bases short, with 10 bases between. The CDR3 length is 12 residues. The V gene's germline CDR1 is GTSNPN and CDR2 SVGIG (reference sequence). The CDR3 loop is CAWGASAYEQYF. CDR3 DNA sequence: TGTGCCTGGGGGGCCTCAGCCTACGAGCAGTACTTC.

The CDR3 DNA reads TGTGCCAGCTCACCACTATCGGGGGGAGGCGACGAGCAGTACTTC. Translating gives CASSPLSGGGDEQYF. V and J are TRBV18 and TRBJ2-7; 7 positions agree with TRBD2. After removal of 1 base from V and 5 bases from J, the junction contained 8 bases not matched to a gene. The CDR3 consists of 15 residues. Per germline, CDR1 KGHSH and CDR2 LQKENI.

The genes are TRBV6-5 and TRBJ1-2; 8 nucleotides line up with TRBD1. The length of the CDR3 is 14 residues. CDR1 and CDR2 (germline): MNHEY, SVGAGI. V was clipped by 7 bases and J by 2 bases; unmatched bases: 6. The CDR3 sequence is CASNGQGRNYGYTF. The CDR3 DNA is TGTGCCAGCAACGGACAGGGAAGGAACTATGGCTACACCTTC.

V is TRBV14 and J is TRBJ2-5; possibly TRBD1 for D (6 bases). V was shortened by 4 bases and J by 1 base, with 16 bases between the two germline ends. The CDR3 contains 16 residues. Germline lookup yields CDR1 SGHDN and CDR2 FVKESK. CDR3 sequence reads: CASSRPTGFGQETQYF. The CDR3 DNA is TGTGCCAGCAGCCGACCAACAGGGTTTGGCCAAGAGACCCAGTACTTC.

For the CDR3, the DNA is TGCGCCAGCAGCCTCACGGGGGGAGCAGGGGGCGAGCCCCAGCATTTT. This encodes CASSLTGGAGGEPQHF. The chain carries TRBV4-1 and TRBJ1-5; TRBD1 aligns across 8 bases. The V and J ends lost 4 bases and 8 bases, in that order; junction bases with no gene match: 13. Looked up from germline, CDR1 is MGHRA and CDR2 is YSYEKL. The CDR3 has 16 residues.

V and J are TRBV30 and TRBJ1-1; D perhaps matches TRBD1 (5 bases). CDR1 is GTSNPN and CDR2 is SVGIG in the germline V gene (reference sequence). The germline V and J ends were trimmed by 5 bases and 7 bases, with 17 bases remaining between them. This CDR3 comprises 13 residues. The CDR3 DNA is TGTGCCTGGTCCCGACAGTTGAGGAGTGAAGCTTTCTTT. It yields the protein CAWSRQLRSEAFF.

V is TRBV12-3 or TRBV12-4 and J is TRBJ1-2, with D uncertain. V gave up 6 bases and J gave up 2 bases, with 7 bases separating them. There are 12 residues in the CDR3. The CDR3 loop reads CASSELNYGYTF. The DNA for the CDR3 is TGTGCCAGCAGCGAGCTGAACTATGGCTACACCTTC.

V and J are TRBV7-9 and TRBJ2-6, with D tentatively TRBD1 (6 bases). The CDR3 is 15 amino acids. CDR1 and CDR2 (germline): SEHNR, FQNEAQ (reference sequence). Deletions cut 2 bases from V and 2 bases from J, with 7 bases between. CDR3 region: CASSLQGTGANVLTF. The CDR3 DNA sequence: TGTGCCAGCAGCTTACAGGGGACTGGGGCCAACGTCCTGACTTTC.

The chain links TRBV30 to TRBJ1-2; D possibly corresponds to TRBD1 (5 bases). V lost 5 bases and J 1 base, leaving 14 bases between the germline ends. The V gene's germline CDR1 is GTSNPN and CDR2 SVGIG (reference sequence). The CDR3 is 14 residues long. The chain's CDR3 is CAWVDSSLNYGYTF. The DNA of the CDR3 is TGTGCCTGGGTCGACAGTTCCCTTAACTATGGCTACACCTTC.

The rearrangement uses TRBV19 and TRBJ2-3; 9 nucleotides agree with TRBD1. The ends lost 3 bases at V and 2 bases at J; junction bases unmatched: 3. CDR3 size: 15 residues. Germline CDR1 LNHDA, CDR2 SQIVND (reference sequence). The CDR3 loop is CASSIWTGDTDTQYF. The DNA for the CDR3 is TGTGCCAGTAGTATCTGGACAGGGGACACAGATACGCAGTATTTT.

The V gene is TRBV19, the J gene TRBJ1-5; 7 bases are a match to TRBD1. The CDR3 consists of 13 residues. V lost 6 bases to trimming and J lost 6 bases; unmatched junction nucleotides: 5. CDR1 is LNHDA and CDR2 is SQIVND in the germline V gene (reference sequence). The CDR3 reads CASRGQASQPQHF. For the CDR3, the DNA is TGTGCCAGTAGAGGACAGGCGAGTCAGCCCCAGCATTTT.

V gene TRBV3-1 (or the pseudogene TRBV3-2) combines with J gene TRBJ2-2; TRBD1 aligns across 10 bases. The V segment lost 0 bases and the J segment 6 bases; nucleotides outside the gene matches: 7. Germline assignment: CDR1 LGHDT and CDR2 YNNKEL (reference sequence). This CDR3 is built from 17 residues. The DNA for the CDR3 is TGTGCCAGCAGCCAAGATCGCAACGACAGGGGGCCCGGGGAGCTGTTTTTT. It specifies CASSQDRNDRGPGELFF.

The chain is built from TRBV7-2 and TRBJ1-1; 8 bases match TRBD1. Germline V gives CDR1 SGHTA, CDR2 FQGNSA. The CDR3 has 15 amino acids. Trimming took 3 bases from V and 4 from J; bases not matched to a gene: 7. In nucleotides, the CDR3 is TGTGCCAGCAGCTTGAGTCAGGGGGCGCGCACTGAAGCTTTCTTT. Its protein product is CASSLSQGARTEAFF.

The V and J genes are TRBV5-1 and TRBJ1-1, with 12 bases that match TRBD1. CDR3 length: 13 residues. The germline CDR1 and CDR2 sequences are SGHRS and YFSETQ. V gave up 5 bases and J gave up 5 bases; unmatched junction bases: 1. CDR3 nucleotides: TGCGCCAGCAGGGGACAGGGGGCTACTGAAGCTTTCTTT. Translated: CASRGQGATEAFF.

The CDR3 loop reads CASSESSVTEAFF. CDR3 sequence (DNA): TGTGCCAGCAGTGAAAGCTCGGTTACTGAAGCTTTCTTT. The rearrangement uses TRBV6-1 and TRBJ1-1, with unresolved D. The CDR3 covers 13 residues. CDR1 is MNHNS and CDR2 is SASEGT in the germline V gene. The V gene lost 2 bases and the J gene lost 5 bases, with 9 bases spanning the gap.

The genes are TRBV19 and TRBJ1-6; no firm D call. Trimming took 6 bases from V and 5 from J, leaving 14 bases between them. The CDR3 has 15 residues. CDR1 is LNHDA and CDR2 is SQIVND in the germline V gene (reference sequence). CDR3 sequence (DNA): TGTGCCAGTAGAGAGGGATTAAGGAATAATTCACCCCTCCACTTT. Protein sequence: CASREGLRNNSPLHF.